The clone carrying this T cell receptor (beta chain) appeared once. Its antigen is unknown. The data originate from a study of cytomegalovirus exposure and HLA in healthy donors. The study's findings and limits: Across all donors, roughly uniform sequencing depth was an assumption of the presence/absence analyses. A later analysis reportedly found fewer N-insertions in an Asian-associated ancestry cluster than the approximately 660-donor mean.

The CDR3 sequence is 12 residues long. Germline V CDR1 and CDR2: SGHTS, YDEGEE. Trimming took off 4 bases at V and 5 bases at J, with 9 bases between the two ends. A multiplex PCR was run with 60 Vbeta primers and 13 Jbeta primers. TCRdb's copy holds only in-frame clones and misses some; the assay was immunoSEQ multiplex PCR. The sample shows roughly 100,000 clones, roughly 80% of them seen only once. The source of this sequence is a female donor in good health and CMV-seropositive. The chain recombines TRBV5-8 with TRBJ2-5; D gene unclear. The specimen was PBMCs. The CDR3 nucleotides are TGTGCCAGCAGCATACACCCCGAGACCCAGTACTTC. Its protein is CASSIHPETQYF.